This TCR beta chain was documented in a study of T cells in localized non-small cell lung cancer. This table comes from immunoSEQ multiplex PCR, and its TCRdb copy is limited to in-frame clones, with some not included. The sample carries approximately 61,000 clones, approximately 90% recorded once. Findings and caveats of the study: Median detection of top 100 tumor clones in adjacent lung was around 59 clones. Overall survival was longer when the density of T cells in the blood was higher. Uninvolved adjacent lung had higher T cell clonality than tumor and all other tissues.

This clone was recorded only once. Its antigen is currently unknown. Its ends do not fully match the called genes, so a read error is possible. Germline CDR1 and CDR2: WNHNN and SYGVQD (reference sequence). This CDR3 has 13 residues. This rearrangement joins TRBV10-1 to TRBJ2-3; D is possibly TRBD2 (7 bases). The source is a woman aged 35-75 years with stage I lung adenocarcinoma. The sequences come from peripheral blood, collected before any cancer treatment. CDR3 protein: CASSESGGGTRYF. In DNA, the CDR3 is TGCGCCAGCAGTGAGTCAGGGGGGGGTACGCGGTATTTT.